This TCR beta chain was recovered during a study of blood T cell repertoires in COVID-19 (dated by TCRdb to between 2020 and 2021). For context, the study as a whole: Samples covering the acute and convalescent phases of COVID-19 were provided by collaborators in the United States, Italy and Spain. The prospective study material was composed of cDNA or gDNA derived from T cells, B-cell-depleted T cells, or PBMCs. Deeply sampled blood TCRbeta repertoires from subjects exposed to, actively infected with, or recovered from COVID-19 were included in the dataset. The repertoires were released in a freely available public database meant as a resource for research on the immune response to SARS-CoV-2. Samples came from the ongoing ImmuneRACE study (first 160 participants) plus 1,254 subjects from 6 global collaborators. The sample metadata nearly always contained a de-identified subject ID, COVID-19 status, age in years and sex. HLA class I and class II types, where available, came from metadata supplied by the sample provider rather than from assay-based typing. What the authors observed across the whole study: The amount of clinical and demographic metadata varied by source and participant and was provided uncurated.

Each collaborating institution followed its own protocols to collect whole blood in K2EDTA tubes. For TCRbeta analysis, collaborator samples were shipped as frozen whole blood, as isolated PBMCs, or as DNA extracted from either sample type. Turning to this clone: Its antigen is not yet known. The sample holds no much larger clone one base away, and base qualities are not on file.

The CDR3 runs 15 residues from the cysteine to the phenylalanine. Only the CDR3 portion is preserved as DNA: 45 bases, with reading frame beginning at the first base. From V the trimming removes 5 bases and from J it removes 3 bases, while the gene matches leave 5 bases of the junction unaccounted for. The germline V gene yields KGHSH for CDR1 and LQKENI for CDR2. TCRbeta CDR3 regions were amplified from genomic DNA using the immunoSEQ Assay, a bias-controlled multiplex PCR. The authors' pipeline ran thus. Nucleated cell counts per sample were estimated from amplification of reference gene primers within the assay. To quantify the absolute abundance of each unique TCRbeta CDR3 rearrangement, sequence reads were collapsed and filtered. For each sample, productive Simpson clonality was calculated by taking the square root of Simpson's diversity index across productive rearrangements. In its TCRdb copy, this immuneACCESS table keeps in-frame sequences only and misses some clones. Where compared with another copy, unresolved V genes explain less than half of these, and the others have no known cause. From that table come the V and J calls and clone size; the DNA was used to work out D and trimming. This sample holds over 150,000 clones; under 85% were observed only once. The ten most abundant clones make up approximately 7% of the sample.

This TCR was recovered from a human donor in a cohort sampled during active COVID-19. The rearrangement combines TRBV18 with TRBJ2-7; 12 middle bases align to TRBD2. The specimen was peripheral blood. The nucleotide sequence reads as follows: TGTGCCAGCTCAACAGGGACTAGCGGGTTCTACGAGCAGTACTTC. Translated, it reads CASSTGTSGFYEQYF. The CDR3, completed at both ends by the reference TRBV18 and TRBJ2-7 genes, gives the full variable domain NAGVMQNPRHLVRRRGQEARLRCSPMKGHSHVYWYRQLPEEGLKFMVYLQKENIIDESGMPKERFSAEFPKEGPSILRIQQVVRGDSAAYFCASSTGTSGFYEQYFGPGTRLTVT.